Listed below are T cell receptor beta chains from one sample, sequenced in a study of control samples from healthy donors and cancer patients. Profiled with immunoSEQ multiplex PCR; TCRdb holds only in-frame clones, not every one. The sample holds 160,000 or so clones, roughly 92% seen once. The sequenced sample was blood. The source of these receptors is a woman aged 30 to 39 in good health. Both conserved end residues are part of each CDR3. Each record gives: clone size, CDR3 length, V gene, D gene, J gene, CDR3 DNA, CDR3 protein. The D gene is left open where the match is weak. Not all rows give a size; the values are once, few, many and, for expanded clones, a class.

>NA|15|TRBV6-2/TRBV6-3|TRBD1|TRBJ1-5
TGTGCCAGCAGTCCCCGGGACAGGTACAATCAGCCCCAGCATTTT
CASSPRDRYNQPQHF
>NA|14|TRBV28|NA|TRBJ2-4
TGTGCCAGCAGTTTGAGGGACGGAAAAAACATTCAGTACTTC
CASSLRDGKNIQYF
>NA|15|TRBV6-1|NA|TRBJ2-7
TGTGCCAGCAGTGAAGAACTAGTGAGCTCCTACGAGCAGTACTTC
CASSEELVSSYEQYF
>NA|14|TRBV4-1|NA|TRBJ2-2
TGCGCCACGAGACTAGTCGGAGGCACCGGGGAGCTGTTTTTT
CATRLVGGTGELFF
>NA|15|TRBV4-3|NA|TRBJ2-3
TGCGCCAGCAGCCAGATAAGCGGGAGCACAGATACGCAGTATTTT
CASSQISGSTDTQYF
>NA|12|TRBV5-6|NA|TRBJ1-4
TGTGCCAGCAGCTCGCAGCTTGAAAAACTGTTTTTT
CASSSQLEKLFF
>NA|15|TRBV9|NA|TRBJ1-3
TGTGCCAGCAGCGCCTCCGGGGGGGCGGGAAACACCATATATTTT
CASSASGGAGNTIYF
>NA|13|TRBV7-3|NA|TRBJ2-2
TGTGCCAGCAGCTTACCTAACACCGGGGAGCTGTTTTTT
CASSLPNTGELFF
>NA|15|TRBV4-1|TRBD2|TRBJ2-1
TGCGCCAGCAGCCAAGACGTAGCGGGTGGGAATGAGCAGTTCTTC
CASSQDVAGGNEQFF
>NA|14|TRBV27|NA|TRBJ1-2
TGTGCCAGCAGTTTGTGGGGAGGGGATTATGGCTACACCTTC
CASSLWGGDYGYTF
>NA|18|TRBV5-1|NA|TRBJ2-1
TGCGCCAGCAGCTTGGGGATTCGCGAAGCGGCCCGTTACAATGAGCAGTTCTTC
CASSLGIREAARYNEQFF
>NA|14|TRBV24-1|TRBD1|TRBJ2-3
TGTGCCACCAGCTTGACAGGGGGCACAGATACGCAGTATTTT
CATSLTGGTDTQYF
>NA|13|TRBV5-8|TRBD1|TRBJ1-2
TGTGCCAGCAGCAAGGGACAGTTCTATGGCTACACCTTC
CASSKGQFYGYTF
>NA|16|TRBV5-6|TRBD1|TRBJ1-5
TGTGCCAGCAGCTTGGGCGGCAGGGGGCCCAATCAGCCCCAGCATTTT
CASSLGGRGPNQPQHF
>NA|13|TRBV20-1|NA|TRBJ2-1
TGCAGTGCTAGTGGTGGGACTTACAATGAGCAGTTCTTC
CSASGGTYNEQFF
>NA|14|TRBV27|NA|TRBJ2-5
TGTGCCAGCAGTTTATTGGGCGAGTCGGAGACCCAGTACTTC
CASSLLGESETQYF
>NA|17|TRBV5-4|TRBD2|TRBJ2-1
TGTGCCAGCAGCCCTATTGGCGGGAGGGCCATTGTGTATGAGCAGTTCTTC
CASSPIGGRAIVYEQFF
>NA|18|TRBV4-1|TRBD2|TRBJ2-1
TGCGCCAGCAGCCAAGGGGCTAGCGGGAGGCGGGGGGTCAATGAGCAGTTCTTC
CASSQGASGRRGVNEQFF
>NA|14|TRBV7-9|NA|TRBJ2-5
TGTGCCAGCAGCTTCACTGTCGGCCGAGAGACCCAGTACTTC
CASSFTVGRETQYF
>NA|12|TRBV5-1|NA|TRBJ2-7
TGCGCCAGCAGCTCTGCCGAGTACGAGCAGTACTTC
CASSSAEYEQYF
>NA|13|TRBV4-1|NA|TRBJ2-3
TGCGCCAGCGGGCGGGCGTTGACAGATACGCAGTATTTT
CASGRALTDTQYF
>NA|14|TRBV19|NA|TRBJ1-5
TGTGCCAGTAGGACCGGGGCCCTGAATCAGCCCCAGCATTTT
CASRTGALNQPQHF
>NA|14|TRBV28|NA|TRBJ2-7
TGTGCCAGCAGTTTCAGGGACAACTCCTACGAGCAGTACTTC
CASSFRDNSYEQYF
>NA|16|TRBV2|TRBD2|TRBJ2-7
TGTGCCAGCAGTGAAAATTTAAGGGCTAGCGGGTTCGAGCAGTACTTC
CASSENLRASGFEQYF
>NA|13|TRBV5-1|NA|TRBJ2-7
TGCGCCAGCAGCACCGGGGGCGGCTACGAGCAGTACTTC
CASSTGGGYEQYF
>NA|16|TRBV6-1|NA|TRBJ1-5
TGTGCCAGCAGTGAGTCGGTTGGGGACAGCAATCAGCCCCAGCATTTT
CASSESVGDSNQPQHF
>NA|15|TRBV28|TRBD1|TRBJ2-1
TGTGCCAGCAGATACACAGGGGGTCCCTACAATGAGCAGTTCTTC
CASRYTGGPYNEQFF
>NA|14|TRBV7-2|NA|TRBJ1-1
TGTGCCAGCGGGGGCAGGGGCCTGAACACTGAAGCTTTCTTT
CASGGRGLNTEAFF
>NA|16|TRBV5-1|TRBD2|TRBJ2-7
TGCGCCAGCAAGGGAAGTTCCGGGAGGACAAGCTACGAGCAGTACTTC
CASKGSSGRTSYEQYF
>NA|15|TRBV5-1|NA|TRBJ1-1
TGCGCCAGCAGCTCCCCCGGGGGCCCGAACACTGAAGCTTTCTTT
CASSSPGGPNTEAFF
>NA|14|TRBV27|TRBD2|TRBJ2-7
TGTGCCAGCGGAAGACTAGCGGGCCTCTACGAGCAGTACTTC
CASGRLAGLYEQYF
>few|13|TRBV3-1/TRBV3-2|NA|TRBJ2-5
TGTGCCAGCAGCTACCACCAAAAAGAGACCCAGTACTTC
CASSYHQKETQYF
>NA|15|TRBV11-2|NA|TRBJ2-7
TGTGCCAGCAGCTTAGTTTCTAGGGATGGGAAGGAGCAGTACTTC
CASSLVSRDGKEQYF
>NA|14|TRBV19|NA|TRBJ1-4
TGTGCCAGTACCCGGGGGGATAAGAATGAAAAACTGTTTTTT
CASTRGDKNEKLFF
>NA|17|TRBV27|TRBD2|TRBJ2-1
TGTGCCAGCAGTTTTTCCTCGGGACTAGTAATGGGTAATGAGCAGTTCTTC
CASSFSSGLVMGNEQFF
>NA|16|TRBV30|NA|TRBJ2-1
TGTGCCTGGAGTGTACCCCGCCAGCCCCGGGGGAATGAGCAGTTCTTC
CAWSVPRQPRGNEQFF
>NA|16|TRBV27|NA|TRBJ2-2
TGTGCCAGCAGTTCCGCCGGGTGGGCGAACACCGGGGAGCTGTTTTTT
CASSSAGWANTGELFF
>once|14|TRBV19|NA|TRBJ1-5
TGTGCCAGTCGGGGGTCGGGACCCAATCAGCCCCAGCATTTT
CASRGSGPNQPQHF
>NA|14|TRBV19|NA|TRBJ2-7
TGTGCCAGTAGTATTGTCGGGCGGACCTACGAGCAGTACTTC
CASSIVGRTYEQYF
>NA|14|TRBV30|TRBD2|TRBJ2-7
TGTGCCTGGAGTGCCGCTAGCGGGGTCTACGAGCAGTACTTC
CAWSAASGVYEQYF
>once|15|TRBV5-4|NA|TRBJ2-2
TGTGCCAGCAGCTCAGCCGGGACGCCCACCGGGGAGCTGTTTTTT
CASSSAGTPTGELFF